The entry below describes one T cell receptor beta chain. Antigen specificity is unknown. The study ran the assay at deep level. Each cell subset's genomic DNA was divided evenly among several immunoSEQ plates. Authors' processing steps: ImmunoSEQ supplied junction-only sequences lacking quality scores, so filtering was different. Some clones are missing from TCRdb's copy, which holds only in-frame ones; the method was immunoSEQ multiplex PCR. The V and J calls and clone size were taken over from that table, and D and trimming were inferred from the DNA. The sample lists about 2 million clones, 85% to 95% occurring once. This entry is derived from a study of shared clonotypes between healthy human individuals. Germline values: CDR1 MNHEY, CDR2 SVGAGI. Trimming stripped 0 bases from V and 3 bases from J, with 14 bases between. The CDR3 has 16 amino acids. General study points: Sequencing depth was expected to influence donor clonotype sharing.

The receptor comes from a young man in good health. Sequenced sample: naive CD4+ T cells sorted from blood. Subset of the sample: CD45RA+ positively selected. This sequence joins TRBV6-5 and TRBJ1-2; D is unclear. The CDR3 bases are TGTGCCAGCAGTTACTCGTTTGGTTGGGAGTACTATGGCTACACCTTC. Its protein product is CASSYSFGWEYYGYTF.